This TCR beta chain is from a study of identifying expanded T cells in peripheral blood. The CDR3 loop spans 16 amino acids. V was pared by 8 bases and J by 8 bases, with 20 bases of the junction left unmatched. Looked up from germline, CDR1 is SGHTA and CDR2 is FQGNSA. Using immunoSEQ multiplex PCR, the repertoire was profiled, and TCRdb retains in-frame clones only, with some absent. The sample carries 85,000 to 90,000 clones, around 88% recorded once. The specimen was blood. The chain couples TRBV7-2 to TRBJ1-2; TRBD1 aligns across 7 bases. This TCR was sampled from a person aged 18 to 75 in good health. The CDR3 coding sequence is TGTGCCAGCCGCAGCTTAGGGCCGACAGGGTTTGGGGGCTACACCTTC. Translating it yields CASRSLGPTGFGGYTF.